The 24 T cell receptor beta chains given below trace back to one sample, sequenced in a study of CD8 T cells in Susac syndrome. Random hexamers primed reverse transcription of about 0.45 to 1 ug RNA. TCRdb re-called the immunoSEQ multiplex PCR reads through MiXCR, storing one row per CDR3 protein. The profile shows about 130,000 distinct CDR3 sequences, about 95% of them singletons. The sequenced sample was CD4+ T cells from PBMCs. The receptors shown here come from a human donor in good health.

Only one count was recorded for this clonotype. The chain links TRBV19 to TRBJ2-7; D not resolved. CDR1 is LNHDA, CDR2 SQIVND, per germline (reference sequence). V shed 2 bases and J shed 3 bases, with 8 bases lying between them. The CDR3 has 13 residues. CDR3: CASSINRNYEQYF. In nucleotides, the CDR3 is TGTGCCAGTAGTATAAACCGAAACTACGAGCAGTACTTC.

The chain joins TRBV10-3 to TRBJ1-5; D remains unclear. Germline V gene lookup returns CDR1 ENHRY and CDR2 SYGVKD. Trimming left V 0 bases short and J 4 bases short, with 10 bases between. This CDR3 is built from 15 residues. The CDR3 sequence: CAISESMKRNQPQHF. CDR3 nucleotide sequence: TGTGCCATCAGTGAGTCAATGAAAAGGAATCAGCCCCAGCATTTT.

The J gene is TRBJ2-3, the V gene TRBV9; D possibly corresponds to TRBD1 (6 bases). Germline CDR1 and CDR2: SGDLS and YYNGEE. This CDR3 has 17 amino acids. V lost 3 bases and J 0 bases, leaving 17 bases between the germline ends. Written as DNA, the CDR3 is TGTGCCAGCAGCGAGGCCCCCAGGGGCCCTAGCACAGATACGCAGTATTTT. Its translation is CASSEAPRGPSTDTQYF. Filled out from reference TRBV9 and TRBJ2-3, the complete variable domain reads DSGVTQTPKHLITATGQRVTLRCSPRSGDLSVYWYQQSLDQGLQFLIQYYNGEERAKGNILERFSAQQFPDLHSELNLSSLELGDSALYFCASSEAPRGPSTDTQYFGPGTRLTVL.

This chain connects TRBV30 to TRBJ2-3, with TRBD2 matching 7 bases. This CDR3 has 13 amino acids. V trimming: 5 bases; J trimming: 5 bases; junction bases outside the gene matches: 7. Germline V gene sequence: CDR1 GTSNPN, CDR2 SVGIG (reference sequence). The CDR3 region has the DNA TGTGCCTGGGGGAGGGCCTCGAAAGATACGCAGTATTTT. Protein: CAWGRASKDTQYF.

This clonotype was seen just once. The chain combines TRBV29-1 with TRBJ1-1; D not resolved. V was trimmed by 6 bases and J by 7 bases, leaving 18 bases between them. The CDR3 has 13 residues. From germline, CDR1 is SQVTM and CDR2 ANQGSEA. The CDR3 bases are TGCAGCGTCCAGAGAATCCTCCTGGGTGAAGCTTTCTTT. Translating it yields CSVQRILLGEAFF.

This clonotype is a singleton in its sample. This sequence joins TRBV24-1 and TRBJ2-1, with D uncertain. From germline, CDR1 is KGHDR and CDR2 SFDVKD. This CDR3 region has 16 residues. V dropped 2 bases and J dropped 0 bases, with 10 bases sitting between them. The CDR3 sequence is CATSDSGADSYNEQFF. CDR3 nucleotide sequence: TGTGCCACCAGTGATTCAGGCGCCGACTCCTACAATGAGCAGTTCTTC.

The V and J genes are TRBV29-1 and TRBJ1-4; D not resolved. Deletions cut 4 bases from V and 7 bases from J, with 13 bases between. The CDR3 length is 13 residues. Germline V gene data show CDR1 as SQVTM and CDR2 as ANQGSEA. The CDR3 region has the DNA TGCAGCGTTGTAGGGAACTGGGGTGAAAAACTGTTTTTT. This encodes CSVVGNWGEKLFF.

The chain employs TRBV29-1 and TRBJ1-1; possibly TRBD1 for D (5 bases). The CDR3 extends over 12 amino acids. The V end lost 7 bases, the J end lost 1 base, and 10 bases lay between the germline ends. Germline-derived CDR1 and CDR2 are SQVTM and ANQGSEA. CDR3 loop: CSAGGGNTEAFF. The CDR3 DNA reads TGCAGCGCTGGGGGGGGGAACACTGAAGCTTTCTTT. The whole variable domain, remainder taken from reference TRBV29-1 and TRBJ1-1, is SAVISQKPSRDICQRGTSLTIQCQVDSQVTMMFWYRQQPGQSLTLIATANQGSEATYESGFVIDKFPISRPNLTFSTLTVSNMSPEDSSIYLCSAGGGNTEAFFGQGTRLTVV.

This clonotype appeared once. The V and J genes are TRBV28 and TRBJ2-3; D gene uncertain. Per the germline V gene, CDR1 is MDHEN and CDR2 is SYDVKM. The CDR3 spans 15 residues. V was cut by 1 base and J by 0 bases, with 8 bases left in between. CDR3 sequence (DNA): TGTGCCAGCAGTTTATCGTCGCAGAGCACAGATACGCAGTATTTT. This codes for CASSLSSQSTDTQYF.

The rearrangement links TRBV5-1 to TRBJ2-5, with D possibly being TRBD1 (6 bases). The V end was cut by 5 bases, the J end by 5 bases, with 19 bases between. The CDR3 contains 15 residues. CDR1 SGHRS and CDR2 YFSETQ come from the germline V gene. The CDR3 loop is CASRSGQGIEETQYF. CDR3 DNA: TGCGCCAGCAGAAGTGGGCAGGGGATCGAGGAGACCCAGTACTTC.

The chain couples TRBV5-1 to TRBJ2-7; D remains ambiguous. V lost 0 bases, J lost 5 bases, and 9 bases lay in between. CDR3 length: 13 amino acids. The germline V gene encodes CDR1 SGHRS and CDR2 YFSETQ. For the CDR3, the DNA is TGCGCCAGCAGCTTGGAACAAAGAGACGAGCAGTACTTC. The encoded protein is CASSLEQRDEQYF. The variable domain in full, completed from reference TRBV5-1 and TRBJ2-7, reads KAGVTQTPRYLIKTRGQQVTLSCSPISGHRSVSWYQQTPGQGLQFLFEYFSETQRNKGNFPGRFSGRQFSNSRSEMNVSTLELGDSALYLCASSLEQRDEQYFGPGTRLTVT.

The V gene is TRBV18, the J gene TRBJ1-2, with D unresolved. The V end was cut by 2 bases, the J end by 2 bases, with 9 bases between. This CDR3 is built from 14 residues. Germline V gene lookup returns CDR1 KGHSH and CDR2 LQKENI. The CDR3, as DNA: TGTGCCAGCTCACCAAGATCAGAGAACTATGGCTACACCTTC. Its translation: CASSPRSENYGYTF.

The chain uses TRBV11-1 and TRBJ2-2; D gene ambiguous. Germline V lookup: CDR1 SGHAT, CDR2 FQDESV (reference sequence). V shed 3 bases and J shed 5 bases, with 10 bases lying between them. The CDR3 consists of 14 residues. Here the CDR3 reads CASSLTVPTGELFF. CDR3 in DNA: TGTGCCAGCAGCTTGACGGTCCCGACCGGGGAGCTGTTTTTT.

This clonotype has only one observation. V and J are TRBV20-1 and TRBJ2-7, with 12 nucleotides matching TRBD2. The CDR3 consists of 16 residues. Germline CDR1 DFQATT, CDR2 SNEGSKA (reference sequence). V shed 2 bases and J 1 base; nucleotides not matched to a gene: 6. The CDR3 loop reads CSARRLAGGTSYEQYF. DNA for the CDR3: TGCAGTGCTAGAAGGCTAGCGGGAGGGACATCCTACGAGCAGTACTTC.

The count of this clonotype is one. V gene TRBV7-9 combines with J gene TRBJ1-4; D remains ambiguous. CDR1 is SEHNR, CDR2 FQNEAQ, per germline (reference sequence). Trimming left V 5 bases short and J 0 bases short, with 13 bases between. The CDR3 has 16 residues. The CDR3 DNA follows: TGTGCCAGCAGCCCTATGACGGCCGCAACTAATGAAAAACTGTTTTTT. It codes for CASSPMTAATNEKLFF.

This clonotype showed up just once. J is TRBJ1-4 and V is TRBV18; 7 bases are a match to TRBD1. The CDR3 spans 15 residues. V lost 3 bases to trimming and J lost 8 bases; unmatched junction nucleotides: 9. Germline CDR1 is KGHSH and CDR2 is LQKENI. The CDR3 loop reads CASSPNRGGGEKLFF. The CDR3 nucleotides read TGTGCCAGCTCACCTAACAGGGGAGGCGGAGAAAAACTGTTTTTT.

This chain connects TRBV29-1 to TRBJ2-3; no reliable D call. This CDR3 region has 13 residues. Per germline, CDR1 SQVTM and CDR2 ANQGSEA. The V and J ends lost 8 bases and 0 bases respectively, with 12 bases between them. The CDR3 loop is CSSAYTSTDTQYF. CDR3 DNA sequence: TGCAGCTCAGCATACACTAGCACAGATACGCAGTATTTT.

The V and J genes are TRBV19 and TRBJ1-5; tentatively, D is TRBD1 (6 bases). This CDR3 spans 13 amino acids. V gave up 6 bases and J gave up 7 bases, with 13 bases separating them. Germline-derived CDR1 and CDR2 are LNHDA and SQIVND (reference sequence). The CDR3: CASRKQGSQPQHF. In nucleotides, the CDR3 is TGTGCCAGTAGAAAACAGGGATCCCAGCCCCAGCATTTT.

The chain has TRBV6-1 and TRBJ2-1; D unresolved. The CDR3 is 12 amino acids. From germline, CDR1 is MNHNS and CDR2 SASEGT. The V end was cut by 8 bases, the J end by 4 bases, with 9 bases between. CDR3 DNA sequence: TGTGCCAGCCGGCAGGCGTACAATGAGCAGTTCTTC. Amino acid sequence: CASRQAYNEQFF.

CDR3: CASSFWQRLDEQYF. The CDR3 coding sequence is TGTGCCAGCAGCTTCTGGCAGAGGCTTGACGAGCAGTACTTC. The chain recombines TRBV5-4 with TRBJ2-7; unclear D gene. Trimming pared 2 bases from V and 5 bases from J, leaving 14 bases between. CDR1 and CDR2 from the germline V gene are SGHNT and YYREEE (reference sequence). The CDR3 totals 14 residues.

The chain has TRBV29-1 and TRBJ2-7; 9 nucleotides align to TRBD1. The CDR3 loop spans 12 amino acids. Germline values: CDR1 SQVTM, CDR2 ANQGSEA. V lost 6 bases and J lost 5; bases outside the gene matches: 5. The CDR3 is CSVNRGPNEQYF. The CDR3 DNA reads TGCAGCGTCAACAGGGGGCCCAACGAGCAGTACTTC.

This clonotype has just one count. V usage is TRBV9 and J usage is TRBJ2-7; D is tentatively TRBD1 or TRBD2 (6 bases each). Per germline, CDR1 SGDLS and CDR2 YYNGEE. Trimming pared 0 bases from V and 5 bases from J, leaving 12 bases between. CDR3 length: 14 residues. CDR3 region: CASSVGGARNEQYF. The CDR3 DNA sequence: TGTGCCAGCAGCGTAGGGGGGGCGAGAAACGAGCAGTACTTC.

Here the CDR3 reads CASSQDVRLETQYF. CDR3 coding DNA: TGCGCCAGCAGCCAAGATGTACGGTTGGAGACCCAGTACTTC. The chain couples TRBV4-1 to TRBJ2-5; unclear D gene. The CDR3 is made up of 14 amino acids. The germline CDR1 and CDR2 sequences are MGHRA and YSYEKL. V was shortened by 0 bases and J by 5 bases, with 10 bases between the two germline ends.

This clonotype was seen only once. The chain couples TRBV3-1 to TRBJ2-3; D remains unclear. CDR3 size: 15 residues. Germline-derived CDR1 and CDR2 are LGHDT and YNNKEL (reference sequence). The V end was cut by 4 bases, the J end by 2 bases, with 13 bases between. CDR3 sequence reads: CASSPEVLNTDTQYF. CDR3 DNA: TGTGCCAGCAGCCCAGAGGTGCTCAACACAGATACGCAGTATTTT.